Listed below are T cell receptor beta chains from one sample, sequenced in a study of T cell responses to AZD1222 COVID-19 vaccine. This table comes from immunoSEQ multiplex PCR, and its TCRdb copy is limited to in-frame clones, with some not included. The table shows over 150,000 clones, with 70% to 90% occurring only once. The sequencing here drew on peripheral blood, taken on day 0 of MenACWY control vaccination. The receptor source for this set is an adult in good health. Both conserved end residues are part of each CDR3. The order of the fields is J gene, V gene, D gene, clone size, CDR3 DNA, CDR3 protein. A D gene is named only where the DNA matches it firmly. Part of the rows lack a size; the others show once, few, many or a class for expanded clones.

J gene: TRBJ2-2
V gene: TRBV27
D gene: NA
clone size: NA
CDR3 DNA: TGTGCCAGCAGTTTCAAGGGAAGGACCGGGGAGCTGTTTTTT
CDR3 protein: CASSFKGRTGELFF

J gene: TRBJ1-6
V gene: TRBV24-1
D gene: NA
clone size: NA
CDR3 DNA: TGTGCCACCTCAGACGGGGTCTCACCCCTCCACTTT
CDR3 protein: CATSDGVSPLHF

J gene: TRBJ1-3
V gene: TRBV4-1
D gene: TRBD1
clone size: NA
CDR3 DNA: TGCGCCAGCAGCCGCCTGACAGGGGTCGGAAACACCATATATTTT
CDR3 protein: CASSRLTGVGNTIYF

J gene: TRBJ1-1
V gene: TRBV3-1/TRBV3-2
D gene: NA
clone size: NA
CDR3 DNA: TGTGCCAGCAGCCGCAACACTGAAGCTTTCTTT
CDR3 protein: CASSRNTEAFF

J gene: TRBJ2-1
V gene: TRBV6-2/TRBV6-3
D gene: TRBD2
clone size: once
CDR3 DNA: TGTGCCAGCAGTTTGGGTCGGGGGGGCTCCTACAATGAGCAGTTCTTC
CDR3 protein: CASSLGRGGSYNEQFF

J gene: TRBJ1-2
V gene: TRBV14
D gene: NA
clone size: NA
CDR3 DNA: TGTGCCAGCAGCCAATCAGTTAACTATGGCTACACCTTC
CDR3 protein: CASSQSVNYGYTF

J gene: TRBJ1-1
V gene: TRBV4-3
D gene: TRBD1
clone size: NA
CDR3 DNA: TGCGCCAGCAGCTCGACAGGGGGCTACACTGAAGCTTTCTTT
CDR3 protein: CASSSTGGYTEAFF

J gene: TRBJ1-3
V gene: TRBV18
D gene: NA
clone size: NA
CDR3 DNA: TGTGCCAGCTCACCACCGAGACAGTTCTCTGGAAACACCATATATTTT
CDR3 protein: CASSPPRQFSGNTIYF

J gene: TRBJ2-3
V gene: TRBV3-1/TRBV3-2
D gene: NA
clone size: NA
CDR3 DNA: TGTGCCAGCAGCCAAGAGAGAAGGGCCGATACGCAGTATTTT
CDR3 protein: CASSQERRADTQYF

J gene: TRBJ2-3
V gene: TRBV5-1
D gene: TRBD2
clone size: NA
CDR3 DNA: TGCGCCAGCAGGGACGGCAGATCTAGCGGGAGGGCCGAAGATACGCAGTATTTT
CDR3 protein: CASRDGRSSGRAEDTQYF

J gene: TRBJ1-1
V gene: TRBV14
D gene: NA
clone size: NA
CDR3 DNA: TGTGCCAGCAGCCAAGATGGCGAGCCGGACACTGAAGCTTTCTTT
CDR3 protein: CASSQDGEPDTEAFF

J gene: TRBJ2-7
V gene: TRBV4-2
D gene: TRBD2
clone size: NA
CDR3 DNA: TGTGCCAGCAGCCAAGATTTCGGACTAGCGGTCCCTCTCGAGCAGTACTTC
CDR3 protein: CASSQDFGLAVPLEQYF

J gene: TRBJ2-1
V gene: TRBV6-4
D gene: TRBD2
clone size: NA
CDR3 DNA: TGTGCCAGCAGTGACACTAGCGGGGACTACAATGAGCAGTTCTTC
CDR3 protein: CASSDTSGDYNEQFF

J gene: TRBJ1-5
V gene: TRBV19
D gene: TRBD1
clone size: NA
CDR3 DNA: TGTGCCAGTAGTATCGACAGGGAGGGCGCATCGACCCAGCATTTT
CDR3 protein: CASSIDREGASTQHF

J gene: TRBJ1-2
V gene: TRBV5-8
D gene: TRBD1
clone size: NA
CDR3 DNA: TGTGCCAGCAGCTTGGGGGACAGTCTGTATGGCTACACCTTC
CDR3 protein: CASSLGDSLYGYTF

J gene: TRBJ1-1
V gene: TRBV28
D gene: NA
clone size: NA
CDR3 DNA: TGTGCCAGCAGTCCAGGGGCCATGAACACTGAAGCTTTCTTT
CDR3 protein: CASSPGAMNTEAFF

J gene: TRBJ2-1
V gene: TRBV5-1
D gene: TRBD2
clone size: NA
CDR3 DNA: TGCGCCAGCAGCCCGTGGACTAGCGGGAGGAGTCATGAGCAGTTCTTC
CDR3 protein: CASSPWTSGRSHEQFF

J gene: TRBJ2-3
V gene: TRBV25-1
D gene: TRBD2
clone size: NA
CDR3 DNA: TGTGCCACCCAGCTCCCGGGAGGAGATACGCAGTATTTT
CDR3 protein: CATQLPGGDTQYF

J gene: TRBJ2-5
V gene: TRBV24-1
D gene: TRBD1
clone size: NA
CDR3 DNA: TGTGCCACCAGTGATCCCGCCGCCGGGACAGGGTCCCAAGAGACCCAGTACTTC
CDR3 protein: CATSDPAAGTGSQETQYF

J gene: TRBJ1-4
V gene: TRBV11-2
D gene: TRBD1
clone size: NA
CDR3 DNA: TGTGCCAGCAGCTTAGAGAGGGGGCACGGGGAAAAACTGTTTTTT
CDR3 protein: CASSLERGHGEKLFF

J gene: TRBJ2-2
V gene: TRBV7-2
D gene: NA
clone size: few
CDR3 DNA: TGTGCCAGCAGCCCCCGGGGAGTACGGACCGGGGAGCTGTTTTTT
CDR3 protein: CASSPRGVRTGELFF

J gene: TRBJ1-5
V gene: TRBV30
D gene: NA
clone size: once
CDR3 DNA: TGTGCCTGGGGTCGGAGCGATCAGCCCCAGCATTTT
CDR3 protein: CAWGRSDQPQHF

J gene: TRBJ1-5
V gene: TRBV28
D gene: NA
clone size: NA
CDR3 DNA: TGTGCCAGCGTCCCGTCTGCAGGGGAAAATCAGCCCCAGCATTTT
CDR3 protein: CASVPSAGENQPQHF

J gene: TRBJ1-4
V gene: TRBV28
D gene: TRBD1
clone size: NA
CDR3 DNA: TGTGCCAGCAGTTTGACAGGGGGGAATGAAAAACTGTTTTTT
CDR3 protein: CASSLTGGNEKLFF

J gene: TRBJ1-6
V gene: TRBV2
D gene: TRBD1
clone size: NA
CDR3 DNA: TGTGCCAGCGAGGGGGACAGGCACTATAATTCACCCCTCCACTTT
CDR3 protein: CASEGDRHYNSPLHF

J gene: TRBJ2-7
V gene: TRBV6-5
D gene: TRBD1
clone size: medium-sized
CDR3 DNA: TGTGCCAGCAGTACTGGGGACAGGGACTACGAGCAGTACTTC
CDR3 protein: CASSTGDRDYEQYF

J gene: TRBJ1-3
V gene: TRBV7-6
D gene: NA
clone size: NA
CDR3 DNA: TGTGCCAGCAGCTTAGTGGCCGGTTACTCTGGAAACACCATATATTTT
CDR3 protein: CASSLVAGYSGNTIYF

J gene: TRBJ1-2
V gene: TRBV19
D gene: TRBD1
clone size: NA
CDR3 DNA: TGTGCCAGTCGACAGGGGGCGTTGGGGGGCTACACCTTC
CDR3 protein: CASRQGALGGYTF

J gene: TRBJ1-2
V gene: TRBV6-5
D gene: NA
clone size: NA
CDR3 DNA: TGTGCCAGCAGTTACGTCGCAGGGGATCGGTATGGCTACACCTTC
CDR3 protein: CASSYVAGDRYGYTF

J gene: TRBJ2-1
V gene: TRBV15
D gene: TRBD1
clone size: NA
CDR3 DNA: TGTGCCACCAAGGCCGGGACAGAATACAATGAGCAGTTCTTC
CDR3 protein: CATKAGTEYNEQFF

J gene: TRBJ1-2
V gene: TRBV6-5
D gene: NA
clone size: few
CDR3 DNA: TGTGCCAGCAGTTATGGGACAAGGAATGGCTACACCTTC
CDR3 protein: CASSYGTRNGYTF

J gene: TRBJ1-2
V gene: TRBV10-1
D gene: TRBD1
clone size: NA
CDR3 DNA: TGCGCCAGCAGTGGAAGCAGGGGGCTCGGGCATAACTATGGCTACACCTTC
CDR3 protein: CASSGSRGLGHNYGYTF

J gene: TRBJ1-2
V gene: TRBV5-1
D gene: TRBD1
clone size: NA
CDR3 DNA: TGCGCCAGCAGCTTACCACAGGGGGACTATGGCTACACCTTC
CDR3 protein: CASSLPQGDYGYTF

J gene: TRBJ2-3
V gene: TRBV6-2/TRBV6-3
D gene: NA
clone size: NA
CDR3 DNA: TGTGCCAGCAGTCACACCGGTCTGGGCACAGATACGCAGTATTTT
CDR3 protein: CASSHTGLGTDTQYF

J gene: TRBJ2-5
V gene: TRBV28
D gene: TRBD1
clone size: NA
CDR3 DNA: TGTGCCAGCAGAAACCCTGGGACAGGGGACCAAGAGACCCAGTACTTC
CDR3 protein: CASRNPGTGDQETQYF

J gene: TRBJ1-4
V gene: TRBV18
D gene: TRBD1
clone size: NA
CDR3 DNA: TGTGCCAGCTCACCACCGGGACAGGGGGGTGAAAAACTGTTTTTT
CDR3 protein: CASSPPGQGGEKLFF

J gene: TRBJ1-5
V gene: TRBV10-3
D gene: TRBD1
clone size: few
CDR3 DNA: TGTGCCATCAGTGAGGTACAGGGGGTGGATCAGCCCCAGCATTTT
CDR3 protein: CAISEVQGVDQPQHF

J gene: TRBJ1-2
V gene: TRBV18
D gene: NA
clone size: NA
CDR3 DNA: TGTGCCAGCTCACGGGGTGGGGCCGGTGGCTACACCTTC
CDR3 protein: CASSRGGAGGYTF

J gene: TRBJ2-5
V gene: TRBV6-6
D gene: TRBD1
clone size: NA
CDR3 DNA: TGTGCCAGCAGTCCCGGGACAGGGGGTCGTGAGACCCAGTACTTC
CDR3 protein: CASSPGTGGRETQYF

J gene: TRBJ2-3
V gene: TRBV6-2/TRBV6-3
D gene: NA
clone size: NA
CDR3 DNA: TGTGCCAGCAGTTACTCGATATTTCTCACAGATACGCAGTATTTT
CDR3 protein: CASSYSIFLTDTQYF

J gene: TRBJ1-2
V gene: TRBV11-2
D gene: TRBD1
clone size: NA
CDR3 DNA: TGTGCCAGCAGCTTAGACGACAGGGATAACTATGGCTACACCTTC
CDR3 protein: CASSLDDRDNYGYTF

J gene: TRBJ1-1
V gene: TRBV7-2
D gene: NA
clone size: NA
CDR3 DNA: TGTGCCAGTTCCCCCCAGGGAGGGGACACTGAAGCTTTCTTT
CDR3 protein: CASSPQGGDTEAFF

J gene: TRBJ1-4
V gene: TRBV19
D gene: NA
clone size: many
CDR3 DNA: TGTGCCAGTAGTCCGCGAGGACAGATTAGTAATGAAAAACTGTTTTTT
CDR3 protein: CASSPRGQISNEKLFF

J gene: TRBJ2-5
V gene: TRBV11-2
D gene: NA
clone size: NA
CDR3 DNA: TGTGCCAGCAGCTTATGGAGGCAAGAGACCCAGTACTTC
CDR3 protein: CASSLWRQETQYF

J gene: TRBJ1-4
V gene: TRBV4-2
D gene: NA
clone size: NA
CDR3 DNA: TGTGCCAGCAGCCAAGATAGGGCCAGCTTTGCAACTAATGAAAAACTGTTTTTT
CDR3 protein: CASSQDRASFATNEKLFF

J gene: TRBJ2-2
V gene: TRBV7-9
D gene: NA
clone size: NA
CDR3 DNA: TGTGCCAGCAGCTTAAGTGCGGGGATTAACACCGGGGAGCTGTTTTTT
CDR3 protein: CASSLSAGINTGELFF

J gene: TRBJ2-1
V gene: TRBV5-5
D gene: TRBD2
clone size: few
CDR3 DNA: TGTGCCAGCAGCTTGGTGGCTAGCGGGAGTATTGAGCAGTTCTTC
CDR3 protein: CASSLVASGSIEQFF

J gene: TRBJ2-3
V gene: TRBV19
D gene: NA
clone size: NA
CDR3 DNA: TGTGCCAGTAGTATGGGAAGGGGAAGAGATACGCAGTATTTT
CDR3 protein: CASSMGRGRDTQYF

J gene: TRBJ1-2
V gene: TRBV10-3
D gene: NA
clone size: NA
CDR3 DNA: TGTGCCATCAATGAGGGGCAGGGGCGCCGGTCCAGCTACACCTTC
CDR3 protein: CAINEGQGRRSSYTF

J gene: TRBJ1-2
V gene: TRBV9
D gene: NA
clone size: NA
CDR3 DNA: TGTGCCAGCAGCACTAACACGCTTGGGGGCTATGGCTACACCTTC
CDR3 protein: CASSTNTLGGYGYTF

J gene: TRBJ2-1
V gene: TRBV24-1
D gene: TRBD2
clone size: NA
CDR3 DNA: TGTGCCACCAGTGATCCGACTAGCGGGAGGGCCGGTGAGCAGTTCTTC
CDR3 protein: CATSDPTSGRAGEQFF

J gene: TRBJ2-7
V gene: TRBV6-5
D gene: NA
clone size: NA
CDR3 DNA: TGTGCCAGCAGAAACGACCACACAGGGTCCTACGAGCAGTACTTC
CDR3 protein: CASRNDHTGSYEQYF

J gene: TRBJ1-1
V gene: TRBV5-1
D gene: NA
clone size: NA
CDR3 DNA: TGCGCCAGCAGCTCCCAGGGGACGAAGAACACTGAAGCTTTCTTT
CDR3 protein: CASSSQGTKNTEAFF

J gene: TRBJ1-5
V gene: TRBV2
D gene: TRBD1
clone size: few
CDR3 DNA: TGTGCCAGCAGTCCACAGGGGTACAATCAGCCCCAGCATTTT
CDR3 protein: CASSPQGYNQPQHF

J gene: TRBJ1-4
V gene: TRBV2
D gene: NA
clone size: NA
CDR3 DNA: TGTGCCAGCAGTGCAGAAGCTGAAAAACTGTTTTTT
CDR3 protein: CASSAEAEKLFF

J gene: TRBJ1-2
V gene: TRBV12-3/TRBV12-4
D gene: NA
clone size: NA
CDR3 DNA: TGTGCCAGCAGTTTAGTACAGGGCTACACCTTC
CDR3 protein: CASSLVQGYTF

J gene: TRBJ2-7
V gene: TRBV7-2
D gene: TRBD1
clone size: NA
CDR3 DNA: TGTGCCAGCAGCTTAAAGGGACAGAGCTCCTACGAGCAGTACTTC
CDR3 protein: CASSLKGQSSYEQYF